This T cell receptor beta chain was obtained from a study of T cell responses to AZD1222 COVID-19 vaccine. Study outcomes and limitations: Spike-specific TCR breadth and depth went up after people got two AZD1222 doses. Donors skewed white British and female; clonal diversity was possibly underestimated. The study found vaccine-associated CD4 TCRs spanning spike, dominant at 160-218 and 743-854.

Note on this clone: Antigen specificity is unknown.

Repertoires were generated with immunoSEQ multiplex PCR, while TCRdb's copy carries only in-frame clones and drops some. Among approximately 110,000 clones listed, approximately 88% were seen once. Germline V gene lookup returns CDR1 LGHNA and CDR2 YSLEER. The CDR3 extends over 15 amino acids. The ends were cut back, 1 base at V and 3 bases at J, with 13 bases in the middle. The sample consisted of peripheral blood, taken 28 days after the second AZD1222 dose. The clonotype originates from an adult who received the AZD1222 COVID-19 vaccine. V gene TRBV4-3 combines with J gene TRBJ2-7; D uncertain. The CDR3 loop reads CASSQGTAPGYEQYF. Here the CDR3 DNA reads TGCGCCAGCAGCCAAGGGACGGCGCCTGGCTACGAGCAGTACTTC.